The clone carrying this T cell receptor (beta chain) turned up a few times. Its antigen remains unknown. Trimming took 5 bases from V and 0 from J, leaving 8 bases between them. This CDR3 comprises 14 residues. Germline loops: CDR1 KGHDR, CDR2 SFDVKD. TCRdb re-called the 5' RACE reads with MiXCR, one entry per CDR3 protein. The table lists 400,000 to 650,000 distinct CDR3 sequences, less than 25% of them singletons. The sample originates from a study of identical twins. The study's findings and limits: Possibly, invariant MAIT and iNKT cells partly confounded zero-insertion analyses.

This sample was shared with a second study, whose subject was T cells expressing NK-cell markers. That work adds: Anti-gamma-delta TCR antibody use in several experiments restricted sorting to alpha-beta TCR T cells.

The clonotype was recovered from a woman under 30 in good health. What was sequenced was CD4+ T cells sorted from blood. The J gene is TRBJ2-3, the V gene TRBV24-1; D is undetermined. CDR3 coding DNA: TGTGCCACCAGTGGACCTATTAGCACAGATACGCAGTATTTT. Protein: CATSGPISTDTQYF.